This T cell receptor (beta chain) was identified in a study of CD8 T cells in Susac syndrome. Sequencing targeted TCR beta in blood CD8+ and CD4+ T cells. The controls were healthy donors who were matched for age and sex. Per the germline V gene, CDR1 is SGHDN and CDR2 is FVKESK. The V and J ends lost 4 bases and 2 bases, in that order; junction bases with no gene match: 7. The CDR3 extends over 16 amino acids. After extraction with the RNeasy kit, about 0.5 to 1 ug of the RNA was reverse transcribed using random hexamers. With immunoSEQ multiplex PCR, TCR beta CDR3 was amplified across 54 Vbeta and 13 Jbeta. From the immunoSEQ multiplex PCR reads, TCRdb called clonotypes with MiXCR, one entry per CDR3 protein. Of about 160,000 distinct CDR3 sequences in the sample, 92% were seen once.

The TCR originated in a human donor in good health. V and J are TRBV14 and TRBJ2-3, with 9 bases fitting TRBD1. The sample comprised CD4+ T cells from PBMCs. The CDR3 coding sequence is TGTGCCAGCAGCCTAGGACAGGGGCCTAACACAGATACGCAGTATTTT. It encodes CASSLGQGPNTDTQYF.